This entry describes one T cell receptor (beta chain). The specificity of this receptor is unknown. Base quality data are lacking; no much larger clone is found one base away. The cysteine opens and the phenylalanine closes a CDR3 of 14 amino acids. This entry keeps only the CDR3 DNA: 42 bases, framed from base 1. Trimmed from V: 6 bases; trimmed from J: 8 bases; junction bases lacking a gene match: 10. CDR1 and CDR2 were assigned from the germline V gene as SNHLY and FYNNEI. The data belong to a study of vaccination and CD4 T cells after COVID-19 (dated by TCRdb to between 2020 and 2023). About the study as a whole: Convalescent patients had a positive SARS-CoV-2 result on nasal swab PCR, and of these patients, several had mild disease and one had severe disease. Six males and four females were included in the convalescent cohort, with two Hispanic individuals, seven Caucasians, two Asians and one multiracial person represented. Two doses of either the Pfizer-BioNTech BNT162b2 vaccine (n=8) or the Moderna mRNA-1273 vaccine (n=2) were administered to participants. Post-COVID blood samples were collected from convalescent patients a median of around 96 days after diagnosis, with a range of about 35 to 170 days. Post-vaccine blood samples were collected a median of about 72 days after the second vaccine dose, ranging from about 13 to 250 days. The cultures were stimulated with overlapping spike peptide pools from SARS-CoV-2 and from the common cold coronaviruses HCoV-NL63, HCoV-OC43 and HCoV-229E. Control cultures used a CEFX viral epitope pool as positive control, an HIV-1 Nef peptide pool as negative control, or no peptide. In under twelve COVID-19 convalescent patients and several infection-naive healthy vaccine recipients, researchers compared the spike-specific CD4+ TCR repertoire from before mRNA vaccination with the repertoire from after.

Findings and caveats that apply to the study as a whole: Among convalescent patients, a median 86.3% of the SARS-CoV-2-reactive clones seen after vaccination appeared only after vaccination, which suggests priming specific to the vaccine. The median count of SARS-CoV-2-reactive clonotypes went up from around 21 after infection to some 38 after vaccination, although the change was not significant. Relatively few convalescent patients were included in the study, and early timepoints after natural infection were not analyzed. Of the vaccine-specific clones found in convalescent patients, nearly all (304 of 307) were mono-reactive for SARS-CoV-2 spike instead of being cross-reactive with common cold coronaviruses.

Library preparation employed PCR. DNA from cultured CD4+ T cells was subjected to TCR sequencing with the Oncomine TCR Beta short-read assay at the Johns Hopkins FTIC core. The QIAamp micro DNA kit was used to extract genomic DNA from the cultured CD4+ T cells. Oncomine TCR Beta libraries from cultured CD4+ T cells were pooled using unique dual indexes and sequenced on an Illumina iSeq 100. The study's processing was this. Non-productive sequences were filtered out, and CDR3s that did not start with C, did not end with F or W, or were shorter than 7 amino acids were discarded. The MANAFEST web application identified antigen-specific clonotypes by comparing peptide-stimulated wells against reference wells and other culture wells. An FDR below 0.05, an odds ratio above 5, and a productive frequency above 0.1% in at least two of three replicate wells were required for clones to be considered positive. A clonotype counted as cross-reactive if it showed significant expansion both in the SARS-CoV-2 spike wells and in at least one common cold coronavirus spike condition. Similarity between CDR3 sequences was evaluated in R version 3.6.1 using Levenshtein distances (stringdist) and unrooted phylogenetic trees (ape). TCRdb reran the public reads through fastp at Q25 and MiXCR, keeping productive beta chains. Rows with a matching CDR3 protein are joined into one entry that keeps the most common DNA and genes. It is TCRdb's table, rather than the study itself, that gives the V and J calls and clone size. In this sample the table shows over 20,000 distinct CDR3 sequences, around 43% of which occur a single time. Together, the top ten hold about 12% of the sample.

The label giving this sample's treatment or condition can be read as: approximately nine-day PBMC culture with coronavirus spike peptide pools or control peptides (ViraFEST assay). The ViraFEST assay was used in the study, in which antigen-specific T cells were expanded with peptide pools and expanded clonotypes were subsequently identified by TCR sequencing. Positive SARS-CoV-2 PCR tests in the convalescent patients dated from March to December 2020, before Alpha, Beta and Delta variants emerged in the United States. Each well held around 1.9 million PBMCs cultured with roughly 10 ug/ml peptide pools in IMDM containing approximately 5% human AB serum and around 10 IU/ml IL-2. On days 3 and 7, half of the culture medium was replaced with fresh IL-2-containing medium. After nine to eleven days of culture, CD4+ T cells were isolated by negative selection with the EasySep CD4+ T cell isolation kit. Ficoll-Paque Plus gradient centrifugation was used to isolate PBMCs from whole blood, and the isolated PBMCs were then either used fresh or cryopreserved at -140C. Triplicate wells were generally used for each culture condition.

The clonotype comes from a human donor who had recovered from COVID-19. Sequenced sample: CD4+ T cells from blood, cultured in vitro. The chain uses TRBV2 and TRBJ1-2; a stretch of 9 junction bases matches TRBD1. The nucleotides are TGTGCCAGCAGCGTTATGAGGGGACAGGGAGGCTACACCTTC. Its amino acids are CASSVMRGQGGYTF. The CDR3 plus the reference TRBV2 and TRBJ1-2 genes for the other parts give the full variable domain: EPEVTQTPSHQVTQMGQEVILRCVPISNHLYFYWYRQILGQKVEFLVSFYNNEISEKSEIFDDQFSVERPDGSNFTLKIRSTKLEDSAMYFCASSVMRGQGGYTFGSGTRLTVV.